This entry features one T cell receptor (beta chain) sequence. A read error may account for a junction end that differs from germline. CDR3 length equals 14 residues. Through a sample-barcoded 5' primer and a J-beta primer mix, a second PCR was run for roughly 7 to 11 cycles. TCRdb re-derived calls from the 5' RACE reads in MiXCR, one entry per CDR3 protein. The profile shows 1.5 million to 2 million distinct CDR3 sequences, approximately 30% of them singletons. The record originates from a study of blood T cells in healthy people across ages. J is TRBJ2-6 and V is TRBV12-3 or TRBV12-4; TRBD1 is a possible D gene (5 bases). The TCR was taken from a woman aged 30 to 39 in good health. The sample comprised blood. DNA of the CDR3: TGTGCCAGCAGAGGTTCGGCTGGGGCCAACGTCCGGACTTTC. Residues: CASRGSAGANVRTF.